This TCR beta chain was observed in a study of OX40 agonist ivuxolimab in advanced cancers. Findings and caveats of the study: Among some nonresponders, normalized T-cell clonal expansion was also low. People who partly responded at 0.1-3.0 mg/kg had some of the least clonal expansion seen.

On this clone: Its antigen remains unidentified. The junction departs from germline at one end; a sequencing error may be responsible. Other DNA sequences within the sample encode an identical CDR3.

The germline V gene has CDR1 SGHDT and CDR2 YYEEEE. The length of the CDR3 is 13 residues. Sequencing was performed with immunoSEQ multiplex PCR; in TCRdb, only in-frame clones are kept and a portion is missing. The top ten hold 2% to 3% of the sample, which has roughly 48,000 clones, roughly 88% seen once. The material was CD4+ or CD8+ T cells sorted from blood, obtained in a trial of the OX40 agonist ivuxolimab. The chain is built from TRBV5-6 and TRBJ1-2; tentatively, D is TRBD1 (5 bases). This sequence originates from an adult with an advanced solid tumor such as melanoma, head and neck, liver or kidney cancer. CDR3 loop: CASSLGQVGGYTF. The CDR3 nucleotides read TGTGCCAGCAGTTTGGGGCAGGTAGGAGGCTACACCTTC.